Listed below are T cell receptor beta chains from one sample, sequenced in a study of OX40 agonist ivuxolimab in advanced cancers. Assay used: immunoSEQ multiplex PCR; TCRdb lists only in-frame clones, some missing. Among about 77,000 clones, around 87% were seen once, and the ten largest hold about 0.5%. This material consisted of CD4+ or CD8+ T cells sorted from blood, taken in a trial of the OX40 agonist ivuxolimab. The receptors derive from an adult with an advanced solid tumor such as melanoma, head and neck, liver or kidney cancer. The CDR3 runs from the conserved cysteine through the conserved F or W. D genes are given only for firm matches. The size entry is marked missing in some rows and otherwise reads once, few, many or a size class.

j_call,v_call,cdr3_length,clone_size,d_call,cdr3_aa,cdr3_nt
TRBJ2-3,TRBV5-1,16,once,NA,CASSRIGDPVRDTQYF,TGCGCCAGCAGCAGGATCGGGGACCCCGTAAGAGATACGCAGTATTTT
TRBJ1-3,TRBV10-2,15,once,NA,CASSPRGGLGNTIYF,TGCGCCAGCAGCCCTAGAGGGGGGCTTGGAAACACCATATATTTT
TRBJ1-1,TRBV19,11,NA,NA,CASRGPSGAFF,TGTGCCAGTAGGGGGCCCAGCGGAGCTTTCTTT
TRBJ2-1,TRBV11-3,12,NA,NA,CASSKNYNEQFF,TGTGCCAGCAGCAAGAACTACAATGAGCAGTTCTTC
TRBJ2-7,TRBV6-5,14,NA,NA,CASTRGSPPYEQYF,TGTGCCAGCACCCGGGGATCCCCTCCCTACGAGCAGTACTTC
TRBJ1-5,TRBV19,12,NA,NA,CASGTFNQPQHF,TGTGCCAGTGGAACCTTCAATCAGCCCCAGCATTTT
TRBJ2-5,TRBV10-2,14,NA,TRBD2,CASRGLALQETQYF,TGCGCCAGCAGGGGACTAGCGCTACAAGAGACCCAGTACTTC
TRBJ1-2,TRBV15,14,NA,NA,CATSREWGPYGYTF,TGTGCCACCAGCAGAGAGTGGGGCCCCTATGGCTACACCTTC
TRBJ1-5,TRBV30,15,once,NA,CAWRRQGFGNQPQHF,TGTGCCTGGAGGAGACAAGGTTTTGGCAATCAGCCCCAGCATTTT
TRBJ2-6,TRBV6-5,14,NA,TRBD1,CASSNTGVANVLTF,TGTGCCAGCAGTAACACAGGGGTGGCCAACGTCCTGACTTTC
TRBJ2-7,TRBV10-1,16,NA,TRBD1,CASSEPTWGQGYEQYF,TGCGCCAGCAGTGAGCCAACGTGGGGACAGGGCTACGAGCAGTACTTC
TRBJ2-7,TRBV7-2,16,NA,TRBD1,CASSSDRTGVGLKQYF,TGTGCCAGCAGCTCGGACCGGACAGGGGTGGGTTTGAAGCAGTACTTC
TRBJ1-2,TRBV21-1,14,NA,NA,CASSKGVLDYGYTF,TGTGCCAGCAGCAAAGGCGTCTTGGACTATGGCTACACCTTC
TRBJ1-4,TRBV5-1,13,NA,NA,CASRRTSAEKLFF,TGCGCCAGCAGAAGGACGAGCGCTGAAAAACTGTTTTTT
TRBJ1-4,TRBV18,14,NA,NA,CASSPPEPSEKLFF,TGTGCCAGCTCACCACCTGAGCCCTCAGAAAAACTGTTTTTT
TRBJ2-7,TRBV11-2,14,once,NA,CASSSRTSSYEQYF,TGTGCCAGCAGCTCGAGGACATCCTCCTACGAGCAGTACTTC
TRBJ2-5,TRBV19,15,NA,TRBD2,CASSRTSGGGQTQYF,TGTGCCAGTAGCAGGACTAGCGGGGGCGGGCAGACCCAGTACTTC
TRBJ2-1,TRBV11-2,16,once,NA,CASSLGLGLTLDEQFF,TGTGCCAGCAGCTTAGGGTTGGGACTCACATTAGATGAGCAGTTCTTC
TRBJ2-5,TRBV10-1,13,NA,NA,CASSLGLMETQYF,TGCGCCAGCAGTTTGGGACTTATGGAGACCCAGTACTTC
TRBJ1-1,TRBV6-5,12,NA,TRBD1,CASQTGDTEAFF,TGTGCCAGTCAGACAGGGGATACTGAAGCTTTCTTT
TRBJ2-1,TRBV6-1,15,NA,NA,CASSEWTVSYNEQFF,TGTGCCAGCAGTGAATGGACAGTCTCCTACAATGAGCAGTTCTTC
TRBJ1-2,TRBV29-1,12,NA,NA,CSVVIVGDGYTF,TGCAGCGTTGTGATAGTAGGGGACGGCTACACCTTC
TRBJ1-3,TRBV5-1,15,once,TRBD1,CASSWTGDSGNTIYF,TGCGCCAGCAGCTGGACAGGCGACTCTGGAAACACCATATATTTT
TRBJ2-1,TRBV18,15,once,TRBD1,CASSLDRGRSGEQFF,TGTGCCAGCTCACTAGACAGGGGGCGGAGTGGTGAGCAGTTCTTC
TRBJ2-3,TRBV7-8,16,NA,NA,CASSLDRTTSTDTQYF,TGTGCCAGCAGCTTAGATAGAACTACTAGCACAGATACGCAGTATTTT
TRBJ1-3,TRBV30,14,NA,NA,CAWSGGISGNTIYF,TGTGCCTGGAGTGGGGGGATCTCTGGAAACACCATATATTTT
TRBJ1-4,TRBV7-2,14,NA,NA,CASSLAPTNEKLFF,TGTGCCAGCAGCTTAGCGCCTACTAATGAAAAACTGTTTTTT
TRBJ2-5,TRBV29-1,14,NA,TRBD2,CSAALAGVGETQYF,TGCAGCGCTGCACTAGCGGGAGTTGGAGAGACCCAGTACTTC
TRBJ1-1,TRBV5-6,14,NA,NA,CASSATGTHSEAFF,TGTGCCAGCAGTGCCACCGGGACGCATTCTGAAGCTTTCTTT
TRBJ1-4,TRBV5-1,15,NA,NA,CASSLATGNGEKLFF,TGCGCCAGCAGCTTGGCGACGGGTAACGGTGAAAAACTGTTTTTT
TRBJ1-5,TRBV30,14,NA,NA,CAWSSRGRDQPQHF,TGTGCCTGGAGTAGCAGGGGCAGGGATCAGCCCCAGCATTTT
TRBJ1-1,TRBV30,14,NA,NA,CAWSARAGNTEAFF,TGTGCCTGGAGTGCACGGGCCGGGAACACTGAAGCTTTCTTT
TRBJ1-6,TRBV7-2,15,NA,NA,CASSLGGDGNSPLHF,TGTGCCAGCAGCTTAGGGGGGGACGGAAATTCACCCCTCCACTTT
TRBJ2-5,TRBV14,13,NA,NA,CASSLQGRGTQYF,TGTGCCAGCAGCCTCCAGGGAAGGGGGACCCAGTACTTC
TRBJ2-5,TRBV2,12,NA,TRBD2,CASSELRLAGNF,TGTGCCAGCAGTGAACTCCGACTAGCGGGAAACTTC
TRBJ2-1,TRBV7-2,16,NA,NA,CASSLVLGGGYNEQFF,TGTGCCAGCAGCTTAGTCCTTGGGGGTGGATACAATGAGCAGTTCTTC
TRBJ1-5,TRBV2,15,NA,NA,CASKKTDSRNQPQHF,TGTGCCAGCAAAAAGACCGACAGCCGCAATCAGCCCCAGCATTTT
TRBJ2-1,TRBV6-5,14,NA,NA,CASSFRKGDNEQFF,TGTGCCAGCAGTTTTAGGAAAGGAGACAATGAGCAGTTCTTC
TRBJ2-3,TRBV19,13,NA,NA,CASSISWTDTQYF,TGTGCCAGTAGTATAAGTTGGACAGATACGCAGTATTTT
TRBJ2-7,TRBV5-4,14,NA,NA,CASSLDQTTYEQYF,TGTGCCAGCAGCCTGGACCAGACCACCTACGAGCAGTACTTC
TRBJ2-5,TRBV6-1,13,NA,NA,CASRLTGQETQYF,TGTGCCAGCAGATTGACAGGCCAGGAGACCCAGTACTTC
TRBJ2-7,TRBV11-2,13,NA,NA,CASSLVPRGEQYF,TGTGCCAGCAGCTTAGTACCCAGGGGCGAGCAGTACTTC
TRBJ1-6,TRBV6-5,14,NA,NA,CASRSGGFNSPLHF,TGTGCCAGCAGGAGTGGGGGGTTTAATTCACCCCTCCACTTT
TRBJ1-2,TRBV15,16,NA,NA,CATSREEGGRGPGYTF,TGTGCCACCAGCAGAGAAGAGGGAGGACGGGGACCTGGCTACACCTTC
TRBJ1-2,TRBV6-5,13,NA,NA,CASSRGGNYGYTF,TGTGCCAGCAGTAGGGGGGGTAACTATGGCTACACCTTC
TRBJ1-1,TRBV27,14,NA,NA,CASSLGLMNTEAFF,TGTGCCAGCAGTTTGGGACTTATGAACACTGAAGCTTTCTTT
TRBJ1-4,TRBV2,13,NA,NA,CASSEYSPEKLFF,TGTGCCAGCAGTGAATACTCCCCAGAAAAACTGTTTTTT
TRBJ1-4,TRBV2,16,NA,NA,CASSEQGPGTNEKLFF,TGTGCCAGCAGTGAGCAGGGGCCCGGAACTAATGAAAAACTGTTTTTT
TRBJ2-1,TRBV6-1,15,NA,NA,CASSEIRTAYNEQFF,TGTGCCAGCAGTGAAATCAGGACAGCTTACAATGAGCAGTTCTTC
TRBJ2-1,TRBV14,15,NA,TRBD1,CASSRAGTGGDEQFF,TGTGCCAGCAGCCGAGCCGGGACAGGGGGAGATGAGCAGTTCTTC
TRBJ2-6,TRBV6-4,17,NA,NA,CASSWGTRQSRANVLTF,TGTGCCAGCAGTTGGGGGACACGACAAAGTCGGGCCAACGTCCTGACTTTC
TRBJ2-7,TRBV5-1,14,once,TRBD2,CASSSRGASYEQYF,TGCGCCAGCAGCTCGCGGGGGGCCTCCTACGAGCAGTACTTC
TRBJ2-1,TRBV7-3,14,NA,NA,CASSLIPGAGEQFF,TGTGCCAGCAGCTTAATTCCGGGAGCAGGTGAGCAGTTCTTC